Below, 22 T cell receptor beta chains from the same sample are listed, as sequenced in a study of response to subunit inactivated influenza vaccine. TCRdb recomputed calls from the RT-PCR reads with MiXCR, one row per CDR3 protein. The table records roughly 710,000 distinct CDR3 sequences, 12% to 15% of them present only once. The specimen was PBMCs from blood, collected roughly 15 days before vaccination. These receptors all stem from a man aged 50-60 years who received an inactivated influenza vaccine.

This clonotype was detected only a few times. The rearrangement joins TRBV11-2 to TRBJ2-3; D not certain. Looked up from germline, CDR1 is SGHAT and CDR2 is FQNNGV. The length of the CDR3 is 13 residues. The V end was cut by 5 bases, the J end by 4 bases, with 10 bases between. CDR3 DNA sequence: TGTGCCAGCAGCCCTTGGACGGCAGATACGCAGTATTTT. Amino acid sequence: CASSPWTADTQYF.

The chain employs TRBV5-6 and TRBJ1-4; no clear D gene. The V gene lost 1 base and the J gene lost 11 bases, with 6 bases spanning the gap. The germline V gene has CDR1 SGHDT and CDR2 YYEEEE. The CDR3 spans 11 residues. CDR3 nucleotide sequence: TGTGCCAGCAGCTTGAGCGGGAAACTGTTTTTT. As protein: CASSLSGKLFF.

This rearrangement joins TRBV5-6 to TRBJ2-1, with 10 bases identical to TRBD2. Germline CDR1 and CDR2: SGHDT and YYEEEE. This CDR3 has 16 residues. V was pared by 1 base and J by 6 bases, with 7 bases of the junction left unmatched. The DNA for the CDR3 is TGTGCCAGCAGCTTGTACCTAGCGGGGGTGGCCAATGAGCAGTTCTTC. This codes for CASSLYLAGVANEQFF.

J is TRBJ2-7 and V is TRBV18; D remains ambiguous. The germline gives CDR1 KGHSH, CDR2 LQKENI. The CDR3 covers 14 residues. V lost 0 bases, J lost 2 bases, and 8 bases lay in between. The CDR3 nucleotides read TGTGCCAGCTCACCACCGGGTGTTACCTACGAGCAGTACTTC. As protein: CASSPPGVTYEQYF.

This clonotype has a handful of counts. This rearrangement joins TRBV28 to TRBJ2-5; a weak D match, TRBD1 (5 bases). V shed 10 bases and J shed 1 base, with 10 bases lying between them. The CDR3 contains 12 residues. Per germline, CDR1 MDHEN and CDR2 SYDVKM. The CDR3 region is CATGRFQETQYF. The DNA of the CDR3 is TGTGCCACAGGGCGTTTCCAAGAGACCCAGTACTTC.

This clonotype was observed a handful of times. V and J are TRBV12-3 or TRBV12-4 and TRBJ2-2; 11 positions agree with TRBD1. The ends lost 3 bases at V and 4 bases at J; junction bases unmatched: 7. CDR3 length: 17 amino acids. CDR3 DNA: TGTGCCAGCAGTTTTTGGCCGGACAGGGGGCGCACCGGGGAGCTGTTTTTT. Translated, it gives CASSFWPDRGRTGELFF.

In DNA, the CDR3 is TGCGCCAGCAGCTTGGTACAGGGATCTGCTAGCGGGAGGAAAGAGACCCAGTACTTC. Protein sequence: CASSLVQGSASGRKETQYF. This chain connects TRBV5-1 to TRBJ2-5; 11 positions agree with TRBD2. CDR3 length: 19 residues. Germline loops: CDR1 SGHRS, CDR2 YFSETQ. J was trimmed by 3 bases and V by 0 bases; bases with no gene match: 13.

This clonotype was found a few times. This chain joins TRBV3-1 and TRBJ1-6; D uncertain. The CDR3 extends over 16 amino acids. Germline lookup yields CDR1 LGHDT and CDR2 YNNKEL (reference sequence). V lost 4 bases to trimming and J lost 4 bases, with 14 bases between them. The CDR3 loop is CASSPHHPLYNSPLHF. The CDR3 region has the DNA TGTGCCAGCAGCCCCCATCACCCACTTTATAATTCACCCCTCCACTTT.

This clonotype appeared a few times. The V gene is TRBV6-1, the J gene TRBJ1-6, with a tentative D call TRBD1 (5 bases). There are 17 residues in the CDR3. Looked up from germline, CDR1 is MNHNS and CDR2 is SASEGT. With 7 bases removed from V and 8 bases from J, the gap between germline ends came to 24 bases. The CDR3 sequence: CASKTRTGLRSDSPLHF. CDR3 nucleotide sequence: TGTGCCAGCAAGACAAGAACAGGACTCCGGTCGGATTCACCCCTCCACTTT.

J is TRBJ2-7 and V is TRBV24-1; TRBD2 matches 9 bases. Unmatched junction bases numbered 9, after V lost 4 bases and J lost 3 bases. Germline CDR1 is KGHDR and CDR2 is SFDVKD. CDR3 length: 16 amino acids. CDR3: CATSEASTSGRYEQYF. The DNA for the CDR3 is TGTGCCACCAGTGAAGCGAGTACTAGCGGGCGCTACGAGCAGTACTTC.

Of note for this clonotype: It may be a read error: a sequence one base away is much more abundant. The CDR3 nucleotides read TGCAGTGCTAGGAGTAGTAGGGACTGGACCAACAAGCAGTTCTTC. It encodes CSARSSRDWTNKQFF. The chain carries TRBV20-1 and TRBJ2-1, with D maybe TRBD2 (6 bases). V was cut by 3 bases and J by 11 bases, with 23 bases left in between. The CDR3 runs to 15 residues. CDR1 is DFQATT, CDR2 SNEGSKA, per germline (reference sequence).

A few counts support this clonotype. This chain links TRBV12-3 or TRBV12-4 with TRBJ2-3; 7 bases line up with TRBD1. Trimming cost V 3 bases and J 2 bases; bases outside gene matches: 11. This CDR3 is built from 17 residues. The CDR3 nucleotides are TGTGCCAGCAGTTTTCTATTGACAGGGATCTTCACAGATACGCAGTATTTT. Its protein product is CASSFLLTGIFTDTQYF.

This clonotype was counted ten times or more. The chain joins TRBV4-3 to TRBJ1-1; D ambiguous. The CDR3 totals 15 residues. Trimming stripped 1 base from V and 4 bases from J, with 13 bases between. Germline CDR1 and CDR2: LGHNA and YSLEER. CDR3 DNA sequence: TGCGCCAGCAGCCAAGCTTTTCCGGAGGGCACTGAAGCTTTCTTT. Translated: CASSQAFPEGTEAFF.

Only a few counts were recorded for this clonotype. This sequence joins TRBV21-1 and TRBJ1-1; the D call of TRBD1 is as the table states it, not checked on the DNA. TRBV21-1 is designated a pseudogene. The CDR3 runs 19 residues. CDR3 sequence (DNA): TGTGCCAGCAGCAAAATGGTCTACCTACCCGGACAGCTGAACACTGAAGCTTTCTTT. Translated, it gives CASSKMVYLPGQLNTEAFF.

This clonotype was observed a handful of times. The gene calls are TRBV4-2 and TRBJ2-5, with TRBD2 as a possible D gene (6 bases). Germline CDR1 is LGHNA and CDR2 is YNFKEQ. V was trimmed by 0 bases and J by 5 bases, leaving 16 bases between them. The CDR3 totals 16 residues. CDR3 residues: CASSQDVDGRGETQYF. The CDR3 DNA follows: TGTGCCAGCAGCCAAGATGTTGACGGGAGAGGGGAGACCCAGTACTTC.

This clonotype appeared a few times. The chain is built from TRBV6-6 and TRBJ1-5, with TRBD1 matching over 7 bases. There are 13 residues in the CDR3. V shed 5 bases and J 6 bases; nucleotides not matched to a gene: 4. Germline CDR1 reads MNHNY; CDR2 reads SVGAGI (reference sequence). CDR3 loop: CASSPTGFQPQHF. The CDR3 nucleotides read TGTGCCAGCAGTCCGACAGGGTTTCAGCCCCAGCATTTT.

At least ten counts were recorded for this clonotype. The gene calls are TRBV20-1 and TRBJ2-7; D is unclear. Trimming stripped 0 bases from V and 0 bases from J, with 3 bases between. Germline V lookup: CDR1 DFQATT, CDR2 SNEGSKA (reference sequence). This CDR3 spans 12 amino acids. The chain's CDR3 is CSARDGSYEQYF. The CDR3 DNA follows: TGCAGTGCTAGAGACGGCTCCTACGAGCAGTACTTC.

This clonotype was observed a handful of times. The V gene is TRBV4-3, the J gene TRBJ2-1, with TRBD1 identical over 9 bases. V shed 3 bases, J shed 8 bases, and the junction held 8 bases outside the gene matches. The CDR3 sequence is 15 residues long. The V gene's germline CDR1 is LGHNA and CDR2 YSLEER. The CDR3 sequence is CASSHPGDRVDEQFF. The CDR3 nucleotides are TGCGCCAGCAGCCACCCCGGGGACAGGGTCGATGAGCAGTTCTTC.

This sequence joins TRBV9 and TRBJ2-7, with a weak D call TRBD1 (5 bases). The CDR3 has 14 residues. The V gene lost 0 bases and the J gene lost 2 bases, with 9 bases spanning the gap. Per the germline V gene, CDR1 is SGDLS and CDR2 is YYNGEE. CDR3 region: CASSVGGSPYEQYF. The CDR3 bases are TGTGCCAGCAGCGTAGGGGGCTCACCCTACGAGCAGTACTTC.

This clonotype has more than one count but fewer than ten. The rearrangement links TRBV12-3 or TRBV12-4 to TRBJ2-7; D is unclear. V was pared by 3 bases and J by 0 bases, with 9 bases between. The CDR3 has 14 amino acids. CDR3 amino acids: CASSFSPGSYEQYF. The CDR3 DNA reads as TGTGCCAGCAGTTTTAGTCCCGGCTCCTACGAGCAGTACTTC.

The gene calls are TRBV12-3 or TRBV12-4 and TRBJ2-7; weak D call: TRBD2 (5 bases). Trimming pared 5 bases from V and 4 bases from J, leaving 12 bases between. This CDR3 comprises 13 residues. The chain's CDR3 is CASSLTGLYEQYF. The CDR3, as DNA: TGTGCCAGCAGTCTTACCGGACTTTACGAGCAGTACTTC.

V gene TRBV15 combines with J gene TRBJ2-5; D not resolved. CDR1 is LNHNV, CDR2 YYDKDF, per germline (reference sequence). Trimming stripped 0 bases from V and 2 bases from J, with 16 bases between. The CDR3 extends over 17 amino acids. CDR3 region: CATSRDVIVGTQETQYF. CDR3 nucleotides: TGTGCCACCAGCAGAGATGTGATAGTCGGAACGCAAGAGACCCAGTACTTC.